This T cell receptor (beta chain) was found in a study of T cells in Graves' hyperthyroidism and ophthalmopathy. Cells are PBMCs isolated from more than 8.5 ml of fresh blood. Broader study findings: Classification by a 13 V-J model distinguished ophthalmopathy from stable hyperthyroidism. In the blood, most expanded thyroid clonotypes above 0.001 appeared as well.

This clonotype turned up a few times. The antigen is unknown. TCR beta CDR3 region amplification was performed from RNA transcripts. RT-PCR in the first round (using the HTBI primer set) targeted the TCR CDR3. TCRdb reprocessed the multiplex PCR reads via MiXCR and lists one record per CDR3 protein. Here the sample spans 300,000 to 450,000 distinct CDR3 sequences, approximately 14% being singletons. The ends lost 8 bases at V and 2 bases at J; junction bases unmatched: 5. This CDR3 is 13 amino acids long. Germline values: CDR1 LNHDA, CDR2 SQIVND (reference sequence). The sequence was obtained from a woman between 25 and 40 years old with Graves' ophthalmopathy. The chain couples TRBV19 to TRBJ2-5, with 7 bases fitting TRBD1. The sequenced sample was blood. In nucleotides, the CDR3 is TGTGCCAGTGGGACAGCAAGTCAAGAGACCCAGTACTTC. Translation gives CASGTASQETQYF.